A selection of T cell receptor beta chains follows, all from one sample in a study of cytomegalovirus exposure and HLA in healthy donors. Only in-frame clones appear in the TCRdb table, and some are missing; sequencing was by immunoSEQ multiplex PCR. The sample yields about 55,000 clones, 75% to 80% seen once. Sequences were obtained from PBMCs. The source is a female donor in good health and CMV-seronegative. Each CDR3 is given with its conserved first and last residue. A D gene is named only where the DNA matches it firmly. Rows give clone size only sometimes, using once, few, many, or a class for an expanded clone.

clone_size j_call d_call v_call cdr3_nt cdr3_aa
NA TRBJ1-3 NA TRBV6-5 TGTGCCAGCATCAAAGACAGATCTGGAAACACCATATATTTT CASIKDRSGNTIYF
NA TRBJ2-1 NA TRBV6-5 TGTGCCAGCAGTTACGTAGCAGCTCGATACAATGAGCAGTTCTTC CASSYVAARYNEQFF
once TRBJ2-7 NA TRBV27 TGTGCCAGCAGGGAGCTAGGGGGTGTATCGTACGAGCAGTACTTC CASRELGGVSYEQYF
NA TRBJ2-7 TRBD2 TRBV4-1 TGCGCCAGCAGCCACCCTAGCGGGGGCGGATACGAGCAGTACTTC CASSHPSGGGYEQYF
few TRBJ2-7 NA TRBV7-9 TGTGCCAGCAGCCCCGGATTAGCAACCTACGAGCAGTACTTC CASSPGLATYEQYF
NA TRBJ1-5 TRBD1 TRBV5-1 TGCGCCAGCAGCCAAGGGGGCTTCAATCAGCCCCAGCATTTT CASSQGGFNQPQHF
NA TRBJ1-1 NA TRBV27 TGTGCCAGCACAAGGGGCCCGAACACTGAAGCTTTCTTT CASTRGPNTEAFF
NA TRBJ1-1 NA TRBV7-9 TGTGCCAGCAGCTTAACAGACACTGAAGCTTTCTTT CASSLTDTEAFF
NA TRBJ2-3 TRBD2 TRBV5-1 TGCGCCAGCAGCTTGACTAGCGGGGGGGCCCAAGATACGCAGTATTTT CASSLTSGGAQDTQYF
NA TRBJ1-2 NA TRBV7-8 TGTGCCAGCAGCTTTCGGGACTCCAACTATGGCTACACCTTC CASSFRDSNYGYTF
NA TRBJ2-6 NA TRBV7-8 TGTGCCAGCAGCCCCCCGGGTGGTTTCTCTGGGGCCAACGTCCTGACTTTC CASSPPGGFSGANVLTF
NA TRBJ2-5 NA TRBV5-6 TGTGCCAGCAGCTGGAGCAGGGTTGTCCCAGAGACCCAGTACTTC CASSWSRVVPETQYF
NA TRBJ2-2 TRBD1 TRBV5-1 TGCGCCAGCAGCATGGACAGGGCCACCGGGGAGCTGTTTTTT CASSMDRATGELFF
few TRBJ2-3 NA TRBV9 TGTGCCAGCAGCGTAGCAGCCACAAAGGGGGATACGCAGTATTTT CASSVAATKGDTQYF
NA TRBJ2-3 TRBD2 TRBV11-1 TGTGCCAGCAGCTTAAGACTAGCGGGGGGCCGGGATACGCAGTATTTT CASSLRLAGGRDTQYF
NA TRBJ1-1 TRBD1 TRBV5-1 TGCGCCAGCAGCGGGACAGTCGTGAACACTGAAGCTTTCTTT CASSGTVVNTEAFF
NA TRBJ1-1 NA TRBV30 TGTGCCTGGAGTGTACATGGCACTGAAGCTTTCTTT CAWSVHGTEAFF
NA TRBJ2-1 TRBD2 TRBV11-1 TGTGCCAGCAGCGAAAAAACTAGCGGGGTAGCGCTAGGCGGGTTCTTC CASSEKTSGVALGGFF
NA TRBJ2-1 TRBD2 TRBV7-9 TGTGCCAGCAGCTCGGGACTAGCATTCAATGAGCAGTTCTTC CASSSGLAFNEQFF
NA TRBJ1-1 NA TRBV4-1 TGCGCCAGCAGCCAAGTGGGCAGTATACGGGAAGCTTTCTTT CASSQVGSIREAFF
NA TRBJ2-5 TRBD2 TRBV9 TGTGCCAGCAGCGTTAATAGCGGGGGACAAGAGACCCAGTACTTC CASSVNSGGQETQYF
NA TRBJ2-1 TRBD1 TRBV2 TGTGCCAGCAGCCGGGACAGGGGAGGTAGGGATGAGCAGTTCTTC CASSRDRGGRDEQFF
NA TRBJ1-1 TRBD1 TRBV27 TGTGCCAGCAGTGAGGACAGGGGTCTGAACACTGAAGCTTTCTTT CASSEDRGLNTEAFF
NA TRBJ2-5 NA TRBV27 TGTGCCAGCAGTTCATCGGCAGGGCGAGAGACCCAGTACTTC CASSSSAGRETQYF
NA TRBJ1-1 TRBD1 TRBV10-3 TGTGCCATCAGTGCCGGACAGGCCCTGGGCACTGAAGCTTTCTTT CAISAGQALGTEAFF
NA TRBJ2-7 TRBD1 TRBV2 TGTGCCACCGGACAGGGACCCTCCTACGAGCAGTACTTC CATGQGPSYEQYF
NA TRBJ1-2 TRBD1 TRBV5-1 TGCGCCAGCAGCTACGACCGACAGGGGAGTTATGGCTACACCTTC CASSYDRQGSYGYTF
NA TRBJ1-2 NA TRBV18 TGTGCCAGCTCACCCGCCCCCACAGGGTATGGCTACACCTTC CASSPAPTGYGYTF
NA TRBJ1-5 NA TRBV5-1 TGCGCCAGCAGCTTGGATGGAGTTAGCAATCAGCCCCAGCATTTT CASSLDGVSNQPQHF
NA TRBJ2-1 NA TRBV4-1 TGCGCCAGCACAGGGGAATACAATGAGCAGTTCTTC CASTGEYNEQFF
NA TRBJ1-2 NA TRBV5-1 TGCGCCAGCAGCTTAGCAGGGGACCCTGGCTACACCTTC CASSLAGDPGYTF
NA TRBJ1-1 NA TRBV4-2 TGTGCCAGCAGCGGGGGGTTCGGGACTGAAGCTTTCTTT CASSGGFGTEAFF
NA TRBJ2-7 NA TRBV5-1 TGCGCCAGCAGCTTGGCAGGGACTCCCTACGAGCAGTACTTC CASSLAGTPYEQYF
NA TRBJ2-5 NA TRBV5-4 TGTGCCAGCAGCTTGTTCGGGAGCCAAGAGACCCAGTACTTC CASSLFGSQETQYF
NA TRBJ1-2 NA TRBV7-2 TGTGCCAGCGCTGGGGAGACTTCGGGCTACACCTTC CASAGETSGYTF
NA TRBJ2-7 NA TRBV5-1 TGCGCCAGCAGCGGGGCCCCGGGTAGCCACGAGCAGTACTTC CASSGAPGSHEQYF
NA TRBJ1-1 NA TRBV19 TGTGCCAGTAGTATAGGGGGGCCGGTCGGCACTGAAGCTTTCTTT CASSIGGPVGTEAFF
NA TRBJ1-3 TRBD1 TRBV6-6 TGTGCCAGCAGTTTGCGGACAGGGGGCTTAGGAAACACCATATATTTT CASSLRTGGLGNTIYF
NA TRBJ1-1 NA TRBV2 TGTGCCAGCGGCGGGGTTCGCACTGAAGCTTTCTTT CASGGVRTEAFF
NA TRBJ2-7 NA TRBV2 TGTGCCAGCAGTGAAGGAACAGGTCTCTCCTACGAGCAGTACTTC CASSEGTGLSYEQYF
NA TRBJ2-7 NA TRBV4-1 TGCGCCAGCAGCCACCCCCAGAACGGAGGCCCCAGCGAGCAGTACTTC CASSHPQNGGPSEQYF
NA TRBJ2-2 NA TRBV13 TGTGCCAGCAGCTTAGAAGGCGGGGGCAACACCGGGGAGCTGTTTTTT CASSLEGGGNTGELFF
NA TRBJ1-2 NA TRBV6-5 TGTGCCAGCAGTTCGCCAACCTATGGAGACTATGGCTACACCTTC CASSSPTYGDYGYTF
NA TRBJ2-1 NA TRBV7-9 TGTGCCAGCAGCTTAGGGGCAGAGAGCTCCTACAATGAGCAGTTCTTC CASSLGAESSYNEQFF
NA TRBJ1-2 TRBD1 TRBV7-2 TGTGCCAGCAGCTTGTACACAGGGGCTGAGGGCTACACCTTC CASSLYTGAEGYTF
NA TRBJ2-5 NA TRBV19 TGTGCCAGTAGTTCGCGCGGGGGCTGGGGAGAGACCCAGTACTTC CASSSRGGWGETQYF
NA TRBJ1-6 NA TRBV7-2 TGTGCCAGCAGCCGAGCGGAGGCCTCACCCCTCCACTTT CASSRAEASPLHF
NA TRBJ1-2 TRBD1 TRBV15 TGTGCCACCAGCAGATTAAGATTCAACAGGGGGGTAGAAGGCTACACCTTC CATSRLRFNRGVEGYTF
NA TRBJ1-1 TRBD1 TRBV29-1 TGCAGCGTTGCCCTCAACCCAGGGGGCGTAGGGCCGAACACTGAAGCTTTCTTT CSVALNPGGVGPNTEAFF